The sequence of this TCR beta chain was determined in a study of cytomegalovirus exposure and HLA in healthy donors. In the case of this clone: Its antigen is not identified.

The donors belonged to the approximately 120-subject validation cohort, separate from the roughly 650-subject first cohort. Here immunoSEQ multiplex PCR was the method, and the copy in TCRdb shows in-frame clones only, minus some. The table includes tens of thousands of clones, roughly 92% detected once. Points from the study as a whole: TCR beta chains numbering about 160 were designated cytomegalovirus-associated. According to a subsequent analysis, TCR clusters from the first cohort were inclined to appear together in the 110 or so validation repertoires. With high specificity and sensitivity, the classifier reportedly diagnosed cytomegalovirus status.

CDR3 size: 12 residues. The V end lost 8 bases, the J end lost 6 bases, and 14 bases lay between the germline ends. Germline lookup yields CDR1 MDHEN and CDR2 SYDVKM. The J gene is TRBJ2-7, the V gene TRBV28; weak D call: TRBD2 (6 bases). This TCR was recovered from a man between 18 and 29 years old in good health and CMV-seropositive. What was sequenced was PBMCs. The chain's CDR3 is CASAGGISEQYF. The CDR3 nucleotides are TGTGCCAGCGCCGGGGGAATCTCCGAGCAGTACTTC.